Presented here are 14 T cell receptor beta chains from one specimen sequenced in a study of blood T cell repertoires in COVID-19. Generated by immunoSEQ multiplex PCR, the TCRdb table keeps only in-frame clones and is missing some. Of 140,000 to 150,000 clones listed, roughly 90% are singletons. Sequencing used peripheral blood. Every receptor here comes from a human donor in a cohort sampled during active COVID-19.

This chain connects TRBV30 to TRBJ2-3; the D is unclear. The CDR3 is 12 residues long. V dropped 0 bases and J dropped 6 bases, with 7 bases sitting between them. CDR1 and CDR2 from the germline V gene are GTSNPN and SVGIG (reference sequence). CDR3 protein: CAWSVLGDTQYF. The CDR3 DNA is TGTGCCTGGAGTGTACTCGGGGATACGCAGTATTTT.

The V and J genes are TRBV7-9 and TRBJ2-7, with 11 bases aligning to TRBD1. Germline V gene data show CDR1 as SEHNR and CDR2 as FQNEAQ (reference sequence). The CDR3 sequence is 16 residues long. Trimming cost V 3 bases and J 2 bases; bases outside gene matches: 6. The chain's CDR3 is CASSLSLGQGAYEQYF. In nucleotides, the CDR3 is TGTGCCAGCAGCTTGAGTCTGGGACAGGGGGCCTACGAGCAGTACTTC.

J is TRBJ1-5 and V is TRBV19; D unclear. The germline CDR1 and CDR2 sequences are LNHDA and SQIVND (reference sequence). V lost 6 bases and J 5 bases, leaving 17 bases between the germline ends. This CDR3 contains 15 residues. The CDR3 DNA is TGTGCCAGTAGCCAGAGCGGAGGGTCCTATCAGCCCCAGCATTTT. The encoded protein is CASSQSGGSYQPQHF.

V gene TRBV30 combines with J gene TRBJ2-3; D is unresolved. CDR1 is GTSNPN and CDR2 is SVGIG in the germline V gene (reference sequence). The V gene lost 3 bases and the J gene lost 3 bases, with 7 bases spanning the gap. The CDR3 loop spans 12 amino acids. This CDR3 reads CAWSVSTDTQYF. In nucleotides, the CDR3 is TGTGCCTGGAGCGTTAGTACAGATACGCAGTATTTT.

The chain links TRBV6-2 or TRBV6-3 to TRBJ1-1; the D gene is possibly TRBD1 (5 bases). The germline CDR1 and CDR2 sequences are MNHEY and SVGEGT. V was clipped by 4 bases and J by 7 bases, with 16 bases between them. The CDR3 loop spans 14 amino acids. The CDR3 sequence: CASSSPAREGEAFF. CDR3 bases: TGTGCCAGCAGTTCCCCCGCCAGGGAGGGTGAAGCTTTCTTT.

This clone appeared a single time. V is TRBV7-2 and J is TRBJ2-1; D is perhaps TRBD2 (5 bases). CDR3 length equals 14 residues. The germline CDR1 and CDR2 sequences are SGHTA and FQGNSA. Trimming removed 2 bases at V and 7 bases at J, with 12 bases between. CDR3 protein: CASSLWGTGNEQFF. As DNA, the CDR3 is TGTGCCAGCAGCTTATGGGGAACGGGAAATGAGCAGTTCTTC.

V gene TRBV28 combines with J gene TRBJ1-2; no clear D gene. Germline lookup yields CDR1 MDHEN and CDR2 SYDVKM. V was cut by 6 bases and J by 0 bases, with 8 bases left in between. The CDR3 length is 13 residues. The CDR3 nucleotides read TGTGCCAGCAGACAAACAGCTAACTATGGCTACACCTTC. Its protein is CASRQTANYGYTF.

This chain's CDR3 is CASSREKGGEKLFF. In DNA form, the CDR3 reads TGTGCCAGCAGCAGAGAAAAAGGCGGCGAAAAACTGTTTTTT. J is TRBJ1-4 and V is TRBV11-2; D unclear. V shed 5 bases and J shed 8 bases, with 15 bases lying between them. Germline V gene data show CDR1 as SGHAT and CDR2 as FQNNGV. The CDR3 length is 14 residues.

This clone was seen just once. The chain has TRBV7-2 and TRBJ1-1, with TRBD1 identical over 9 bases. Germline CDR1 reads SGHTA; CDR2 reads FQGNSA. V shed 5 bases and J 7 bases; nucleotides not matched to a gene: 8. The CDR3 contains 14 residues. The CDR3 here is CASSTGQGGNEAFF. The CDR3 DNA is TGTGCCAGCAGCACGGGACAGGGCGGGAATGAAGCTTTCTTT.

The rearrangement links TRBV5-4 to TRBJ2-3, with D possibly being TRBD2 (6 bases). Trimming shortened V by 1 base and J by 2 bases, and 14 bases separated the two germline ends. Germline CDR1 SGHNT, CDR2 YYREEE (reference sequence). There are 16 residues in the CDR3. CDR3 sequence reads: CASSLQGAGYTDTQYF. The DNA of the CDR3 is TGTGCCAGCAGCTTGCAAGGCGCGGGGTACACAGATACGCAGTATTTT.

This chain joins TRBV11-2 and TRBJ2-5; the D is unclear. Per the germline V gene, CDR1 is SGHAT and CDR2 is FQNNGV. This CDR3 is built from 12 residues. Trimming left V 5 bases short and J 5 bases short, with 9 bases between. The CDR3 DNA follows: TGTGCCAGCAGCGTCATCCGGGAGACCCAGTACTTC. It translates to CASSVIRETQYF.

This clone was found once. The chain combines TRBV6-5 with TRBJ2-7; no definite D call. The CDR3 has 14 residues. The germline V gene encodes CDR1 MNHEY and CDR2 SVGAGI. V was pared by 7 bases and J by 3 bases, with 16 bases between. CDR3 region: CASKKAGMIYEQYF. The CDR3, as DNA: TGTGCCAGCAAAAAGGCAGGAATGATCTACGAGCAGTACTTC.

The gene calls are TRBV21-1 and TRBJ1-6. TRBV21-1 is shown as a pseudogene. The CDR3 is 14 residues long. The CDR3 here is CASSQELGYSPLHF. The CDR3 region has the DNA TGTGCCAGCAGCCAAGAACTAGGGTATTCACCCCTCCACTTT.

The J gene is TRBJ1-5, the V gene TRBV30; 7 nucleotides agree with TRBD1. V gave up 2 bases and J gave up 11 bases; unmatched junction bases: 15. The CDR3 is made up of 15 amino acids. CDR1 and CDR2 from the germline V gene are GTSNPN and SVGIG (reference sequence). CDR3: CAWSRGGTEISTQHF. Here the CDR3 DNA reads TGTGCCTGGAGTAGAGGAGGGACAGAGATCAGCACCCAGCATTTT. The full variable domain, completed using reference TRBV30 and TRBJ1-5, is SQTIHQWPATLVQPVGSPLSLECTVEGTSNPNLYWYRQAAGRGLQLLFYSVGIGQISSEVPQNLSASRPQDRQFILSSKKLLLSDSGFYLCAWSRGGTEISTQHFGDGTRLSIL.